The 21 T cell receptor beta chains below all came from one sample that was sequenced in a study of identical twins. TCRdb re-called the 5' RACE reads through MiXCR, storing one row per CDR3 protein. The sample lists around 1.7 million distinct CDR3 sequences; less than 40% were seen once. Sequenced material: cord blood. These receptors all stem from a newborn girl in good health.

Note on this clonotype: Germline and junction disagree at one end, which may indicate a read error. The genes are TRBV11-2 and TRBJ2-3; the D is unclear. The CDR3 has 14 amino acids. CDR1 SGHAT and CDR2 FQNNGV come from the germline V gene. The CDR3 DNA reads as TGTACCAGCAATTACTTCGGTGACACAGATACGCAGTATTTT. Protein: CTSNYFGDTDTQYF.

The V call is TRBV10-2, the J call TRBJ2-1; D call uncertain. CDR3 size: 19 residues. Deletions cut 0 bases from V and 0 bases from J, with 18 bases between. CDR1 is WSHSY and CDR2 is SAAADI in the germline V gene. The DNA of the CDR3 is TGCGCCAGCAGTGAGTCGACTCATGGGGAAGGCCGCTCCTACAATGAGCAGTTCTTC. Its protein product is CASSESTHGEGRSYNEQFF.

J is TRBJ2-1 and V is TRBV20-1; 15 bases match TRBD2. V shed 1 base and J 7 bases; nucleotides not matched to a gene: 2. Germline V gene lookup returns CDR1 DFQATT and CDR2 SNEGSKA (reference sequence). This CDR3 comprises 15 residues. The CDR3 sequence is CSARGTSGRVNEQFF. In DNA form, the CDR3 reads TGCAGTGCTAGAGGGACTAGCGGGAGGGTGAATGAGCAGTTCTTC.

This sequence joins TRBV24-1 and TRBJ1-2; D is undetermined. Trimming took off 7 bases at V and 5 bases at J, with 13 bases between the two ends. The CDR3 is 13 amino acids. Germline lookup yields CDR1 KGHDR and CDR2 SFDVKD. CDR3 coding DNA: TGTGCCACCAGGGCCCGGGAGGGATATGGCTACACCTTC. It encodes CATRAREGYGYTF.

The chain couples TRBV13 to TRBJ2-2, with D possibly matching TRBD2 (6 bases). CDR1 and CDR2 (germline): PRHDT, FYEKMQ (reference sequence). The V gene lost 5 bases and the J gene lost 0 bases, with 10 bases spanning the gap. CDR3 length: 15 amino acids. In nucleotides, the CDR3 is TGTGCCAGCAGCCGGGACTTCGCGAACACCGGGGAGCTGTTTTTT. This gives the protein CASSRDFANTGELFF. Full variable domain (outside the CDR3, taken from reference TRBV13 and TRBJ2-2): AAGVIQSPRHLIKEKRETATLKCYPIPRHDTVYWYQQGPGQDPQFLISFYEKMQSDKGSIPDRFSAQQFSDYHSELNMSSLELGDSALYFCASSRDFANTGELFFGEGSRLTVL.

The J gene is TRBJ2-3, the V gene TRBV4-1, with D hard to call. Trimming cost V 3 bases and J 1 base, with 8 bases left between them. CDR1 and CDR2 from the germline V gene are MGHRA and YSYEKL. The CDR3 loop spans 14 amino acids. The CDR3 DNA sequence: TGCGCCAGCAGCCAGAATTTTGGCACAGATACGCAGTATTTT. This gives the protein CASSQNFGTDTQYF.

This clonotype is a singleton in its sample. This rearrangement joins TRBV2 to TRBJ2-2; the D gene is possibly TRBD1 (6 bases). CDR1 and CDR2 (germline): SNHLY, FYNNEI. The CDR3 runs to 15 residues. Deletions cut 1 base from V and 1 base from J, with 7 bases between. CDR3 residues: CASSEGGGNTGELFF. CDR3 in DNA: TGTGCCAGCAGTGAAGGAGGGGGGAACACCGGGGAGCTGTTTTTT.

This clonotype has a handful of counts. The rearrangement uses TRBV24-1 and TRBJ2-3; TRBD2 matches 13 bases. With 4 bases clipped from V and 4 bases from J, the junction kept 1 base outside the gene matches. The CDR3 contains 15 residues. Germline lookup yields CDR1 KGHDR and CDR2 SFDVKD. CDR3 residues: CATSELAGGPDTQYF. In nucleotides, the CDR3 is TGTGCCACCAGTGAACTAGCGGGAGGGCCAGATACGCAGTATTTT.

The chain has TRBV20-1 and TRBJ1-3; TRBD1 aligns across 7 bases. CDR1 is DFQATT and CDR2 is SNEGSKA in the germline V gene (reference sequence). The junction had 6 bases not matched to a gene; V was cut back by 1 base and J by 6 bases. The length of the CDR3 is 14 residues. CDR3 in DNA: TGCAGTGCTAGAGGACAGGGCCACCCAAACACCATATATTTT. This codes for CSARGQGHPNTIYF.

The genes are TRBV5-1 and TRBJ2-2; no definite D call. The CDR3 sequence is 14 residues long. V shed 6 bases and J shed 4 bases, with 13 bases lying between them. Germline V gene lookup returns CDR1 SGHRS and CDR2 YFSETQ. The CDR3 is CASTQTRTTGELFF. Here the CDR3 DNA reads TGCGCCAGCACGCAAACAAGAACCACCGGGGAGCTGTTTTTT.

The V and J genes are TRBV20-1 and TRBJ1-5; TRBD1 matches at 8 bases. V shed 3 bases and J 2 bases; nucleotides not matched to a gene: 6. The CDR3 runs to 15 residues. Germline CDR1 reads DFQATT; CDR2 reads SNEGSKA (reference sequence). CDR3 sequence: CSARVLTGGNQPQHF. CDR3 nucleotides: TGCAGTGCTAGGGTCTTGACAGGGGGCAATCAGCCCCAGCATTTT.

The chain is built from TRBV6-1 and TRBJ1-5, with no clear D. This CDR3 contains 15 residues. The V and J ends lost 7 bases and 0 bases respectively, with 13 bases between them. The germline V gene has CDR1 MNHNS and CDR2 SASEGT. CDR3: CASTPVGYSNQPQHF. CDR3 coding DNA: TGTGCCAGCACCCCCGTGGGTTATAGCAATCAGCCCCAGCATTTT.

As concerns this clonotype: An end of the junction does not agree with germline; a read error may underlie this. The rearrangement uses TRBV12-3 or TRBV12-4 and TRBJ2-1; 7 bases agree with TRBD2. CDR3 length equals 12 residues. The CDR3 protein is CASSLAAYEQFF. DNA of the CDR3: TGTGCCAGCAGTCTAGCGGCCTACGAGCAGTTCTTC.

This clonotype was found a few times. The rearrangement links TRBV19 to TRBJ2-1, with 9 bases matching TRBD1. Trimming at V came to 10 bases and at J to 7 bases, leaving 8 bases not matched to a gene. The CDR3 is made up of 13 amino acids. Germline CDR1 and CDR2: LNHDA and SQIVND (reference sequence). The CDR3 sequence is CATIRTGDNEQFF. Here the CDR3 DNA reads TGTGCCACAATCCGGACAGGGGATAATGAGCAGTTCTTC.

The rearrangement links TRBV5-4 to TRBJ1-1; D gene ambiguous. The V gene lost 4 bases and the J gene lost 0 bases, with 16 bases spanning the gap. The CDR3 is 16 amino acids. CDR1 and CDR2 from the germline V gene are SGHNT and YYREEE (reference sequence). In DNA form, the CDR3 reads TGTGCCAGCAGCCCGGTTATGTTGCCCATGAACACTGAAGCTTTCTTT. It specifies CASSPVMLPMNTEAFF.

Only a few counts were recorded for this clonotype. This chain joins TRBV20-1 and TRBJ1-1; 7 bases map to TRBD1. This CDR3 has 14 residues. Per germline, CDR1 DFQATT and CDR2 SNEGSKA (reference sequence). The trim removed 0 bases at V and 8 bases at J, leaving 9 bases unmatched. CDR3 loop: CSARDRTGANEAFF. DNA for the CDR3: TGCAGTGCTAGAGACCGAACAGGGGCGAACGAAGCTTTCTTT.

About this clonotype: The junction differs from germline at one of its ends, possibly a read error. The chain joins TRBV12-3 or TRBV12-4 to TRBJ2-1; 11 positions agree with TRBD2. The CDR3 sequence is 17 residues long. In nucleotides, the CDR3 is TGTGCCAGCAGTTTCCCACTAGCGGGAGACCTCTACGATGAGCAGTTCTTC. Amino acid sequence: CASSFPLAGDLYDEQFF.

This clonotype was picked up a small number of times. The chain is built from TRBV5-1 and TRBJ2-5; 13 nucleotides align to TRBD2. Germline V lookup: CDR1 SGHRS, CDR2 YFSETQ. Trimming took 4 bases from V and 1 from J; bases not matched to a gene: 7. The CDR3 spans 17 residues. The CDR3 DNA reads as TGCGCCAGCAGCCCCCAAGGACTAGCGGGGGCCCAAGAGACCCAGTACTTC. Its protein product is CASSPQGLAGAQETQYF.

This clonotype turned up a few times. The chain joins TRBV12-3 or TRBV12-4 to TRBJ1-2; D remains unclear. The CDR3 runs to 13 residues. Trimming removed 2 bases at V and 5 bases at J, with 9 bases between. DNA for the CDR3: TGTGCCAGCAGTTTATCAGAACGGTATGGCTACACCTTC. This gives the protein CASSLSERYGYTF.

The chain has TRBV20-1 and TRBJ2-1, with TRBD1 matching 7 bases. Germline V lookup: CDR1 DFQATT, CDR2 SNEGSKA (reference sequence). The CDR3 is made up of 21 amino acids. V was clipped by 2 bases and J by 0 bases; unmatched bases: 22. CDR3 loop: CSARSSTGQVLPSGSYNEQFF. The CDR3 DNA reads as TGCAGTGCTAGATCGAGCACAGGACAGGTACTTCCCTCTGGCTCCTACAATGAGCAGTTCTTC.

V is TRBV20-1 and J is TRBJ2-1; 8 nucleotides align to TRBD1. The DNA end is more similar to TRBJ2-7, so the J call may be wrong. The CDR3 has 13 residues. Germline V CDR1 and CDR2: DFQATT, SNEGSKA (reference sequence). In DNA form, the CDR3 reads TGCAGTGCTAGAGCGACAGGGGTAGACGAGCAGTACTTC. Amino acid sequence: CSARATGVDEQYF.